The rows below give T cell receptor beta chains drawn from one sample of a study of shared T cell receptors in the human thymus. Generated by immunoSEQ multiplex PCR, the TCRdb table keeps only in-frame clones and is missing some. The sample lists 630,000 or so clones, about 87% occurring once. These data were also filed under a second study, of human thymus T cells.

The sample taken for sequencing was thymocytes. These receptors were taken from a boy in the first two years of life with a congenital heart defect. Each CDR3 is given with its conserved first and last residue. D genes are given only for firm matches.

D gene | J gene | CDR3 length | V gene | CDR3 DNA | CDR3 protein
TRBD2 | TRBJ2-5 | 15 | TRBV28 | TGTGCCAGCATTGAGCGGGAACCGACGGGGGAGACCCAGTACTTC | CASIEREPTGETQYF
NA | TRBJ2-1 | 13 | TRBV9 | TGTGCCAGCAGCGCCCCGTCCCTCGATGAGCAGTTCTTC | CASSAPSLDEQFF
NA | TRBJ2-3 | 13 | TRBV27 | TGTGCCAGCAGTTGTAATCCAGTAGATACGCAGTATTTT | CASSCNPVDTQYF
TRBD2 | TRBJ2-3 | 16 | TRBV14 | TGTGCCAGCAGCCCTCTAGCGGGGGGAGGCACAGATACGCAGTATTTT | CASSPLAGGGTDTQYF
TRBD2 | TRBJ2-1 | 15 | TRBV6-6 | TGTGCCAGCAGTCCACTAGCGGGAGAGTACAATGAGCAGTTCTTC | CASSPLAGEYNEQFF
TRBD1 | TRBJ2-7 | 15 | TRBV27 | TGTGCCAGCAGTTTAAACACAGGGGCCCCCTACGAGCAGTACTTC | CASSLNTGAPYEQYF
NA | TRBJ2-7 | 15 | TRBV29-1 | TGCAGCGCCCAACTACAGGGTCTTAATCCTTACGAGCAGTACTTC | CSAQLQGLNPYEQYF
TRBD2 | TRBJ2-5 | 17 | TRBV5-1 | TGCGCCAGCAGCCCCCGAGCCTTTAGCGGGGTTGGAGAGACCCAGTACTTC | CASSPRAFSGVGETQYF
TRBD1 | TRBJ2-3 | 14 | TRBV14 | TGTGCCAGCAGCCAGGGGACAGGGGCAGATACGCAGTATTTT | CASSQGTGADTQYF
NA | TRBJ2-1 | 18 | TRBV5-1 | TGCGCCAGCAGCTTCGCAACCCCCGGCGGGGCAAACTACAATGAGCAGTTCTTC | CASSFATPGGANYNEQFF
NA | TRBJ1-2 | 15 | TRBV5-1 | TGCGCCAGCAGCTTGGAGTGGGCGCCTAACTATGGCTACACCTTC | CASSLEWAPNYGYTF
TRBD1 | TRBJ2-3 | 21 | TRBV12-5 | TGTGCTAGTGGTTTGGTATCTCAGGGGGCTAAGGGGCCAGTTAGCACAGATACGCAGTATTTT | CASGLVSQGAKGPVSTDTQYF